These 17 T cell receptor beta chains were sequenced from one sample in a study of identical twins. TCRdb re-analysed the 5' RACE reads in MiXCR, keeping a single row per CDR3 protein. The profile shows about 520,000 distinct CDR3 sequences, 22% of them singletons. A further study also used this sample, focusing on T cells expressing NK-cell markers.

The sample consisted of CD4+ T cells sorted from blood. Source of these receptors: a woman aged 18 to 35 in good health.

V is TRBV5-6 and J is TRBJ2-7, with TRBD2 matching 13 bases. Looked up from germline, CDR1 is SGHDT and CDR2 is YYEEEE. V lost 4 bases, J lost 4 bases, and 17 bases stayed unmatched. This CDR3 region has 19 residues. The CDR3 coding sequence is TGTGCCAGCAGCCTACTTGTGGGACTAGCGGGGCTAACGGGATACGAGCAGTACTTC. Translation gives CASSLLVGLAGLTGYEQYF.

This sequence joins TRBV6-2 or TRBV6-3 and TRBJ1-1; D is unresolved. There are 15 residues in the CDR3. Per the germline V gene, CDR1 is MNHEY and CDR2 is SVGEGT. V lost 6 bases, J lost 1 base, and 15 bases lay in between. The DNA for the CDR3 is TGTGCCAGCAGCCAACCCCGCCAGACGAACACTGAAGCTTTCTTT. The encoded protein is CASSQPRQTNTEAFF.

This clonotype appeared a few times. The chain uses TRBV12-3 or TRBV12-4 and TRBJ2-1; 7 bases match TRBD1. Trimming cost V 6 bases and J 4 bases; bases outside gene matches: 9. The CDR3 totals 15 residues. CDR3: CASSPTGSPYNEQFF. The CDR3 nucleotides read TGTGCCAGCAGCCCGACAGGGAGTCCATACAATGAGCAGTTCTTC.

J is TRBJ2-7 and V is TRBV7-9; D is possibly TRBD2 (5 bases). The germline V and J ends were trimmed by 8 bases and 5 bases, with 13 bases remaining between them. Per germline, CDR1 SEHNR and CDR2 FQNEAQ (reference sequence). The CDR3 has 12 residues. The CDR3, as DNA: TGTGCCAGCCTTGACATCGGGGACGAGCAGTACTTC. Its translation is CASLDIGDEQYF.

The V and J genes are TRBV4-2 and TRBJ2-5; 10 bases match TRBD2. Germline assignment: CDR1 LGHNA and CDR2 YNFKEQ. The V segment lost 1 base and the J segment 0 bases; nucleotides outside the gene matches: 5. The CDR3 spans 17 residues. The chain's CDR3 is CASSQGSSGGHQETQYF. The CDR3 bases are TGTGCCAGCAGCCAAGGATCTAGCGGGGGACACCAAGAGACCCAGTACTTC.

The V call is TRBV12-3 or TRBV12-4, the J call TRBJ2-3; perhaps TRBD1 as D (6 bases). V lost 7 bases, J lost 1 base, and 21 bases lay in between. This CDR3 has 17 amino acids. In nucleotides, the CDR3 is TGTGCCAGCACTCTTACAGGGAGCGTCGATGGCACAGATACGCAGTATTTT. Translating gives CASTLTGSVDGTDTQYF.

The V gene is TRBV27, the J gene TRBJ2-7; 10 bases fit TRBD1. V was pared by 5 bases and J by 5 bases, with 12 bases of the junction left unmatched. The CDR3 loop spans 16 amino acids. Germline values: CDR1 MNHEY, CDR2 SMNVEV (reference sequence). The CDR3 bases are TGTGCCAGCAGTAACGCTCAGGGACAGGGGCAAAACGAGCAGTACTTC. Translated, it gives CASSNAQGQGQNEQYF.

In this sample, this clonotype turned up a few times. This chain links TRBV4-2 with TRBJ2-5, with 12 nucleotides matching TRBD2. Germline V CDR1 and CDR2: LGHNA, YNFKEQ. V shed 6 bases, J shed 5 bases, and the junction held 7 bases outside the gene matches. The CDR3 consists of 15 residues. The CDR3 reads CASSIGLAGLETQYF. The CDR3 nucleotides read TGTGCCAGCAGTATCGGACTAGCGGGGTTGGAGACCCAGTACTTC.

This clonotype was detected only a few times. CDR3 region: CSARGPGTGTGELFF. The CDR3 nucleotides read TGCAGTGCTAGAGGTCCCGGGACAGGCACCGGGGAGCTGTTTTTT. The chain combines TRBV20-1 with TRBJ2-2; 8 bases fit TRBD1. Trimming cost V 1 base and J 4 bases; bases outside gene matches: 5. The germline V gene encodes CDR1 DFQATT and CDR2 SNEGSKA (reference sequence). The CDR3 length is 15 residues.

This chain connects TRBV24-1 to TRBJ1-5; 7 bases line up with TRBD1. This CDR3 is 14 amino acids long. V dropped 7 bases and J dropped 4; count of bases not matched to a gene: 6. Germline CDR1 is KGHDR and CDR2 is SFDVKD. CDR3 sequence: CATRDRTKNQPQHF. The CDR3 DNA sequence: TGTGCCACCAGGGACAGGACGAAAAATCAGCCCCAGCATTTT.

The chain is built from TRBV5-5 and TRBJ2-7; TRBD2 aligns across 10 bases. V shed 4 bases, J shed 4 bases, and the junction held 5 bases outside the gene matches. This CDR3 has 14 residues. Germline V gives CDR1 SGHKS, CDR2 YYEKEE (reference sequence). The CDR3 loop reads CASSTLAGAYEQYF. For the CDR3, the DNA is TGTGCCAGCAGCACCCTAGCGGGAGCTTACGAGCAGTACTTC.

This clonotype showed up just a few times. This chain links TRBV20-1 with TRBJ2-5; D call uncertain. Germline V CDR1 and CDR2: DFQATT, SNEGSKA (reference sequence). The CDR3 covers 15 residues. The V end lost 2 bases, the J end lost 5 bases, and 18 bases lay between the germline ends. In DNA, the CDR3 is TGCAGTGCTAGAAAAGGGTCCAGCGCGGCGGAGACCCAGTACTTC. Translation: CSARKGSSAAETQYF.

The J gene is TRBJ1-2, the V gene TRBV6-5; unclear D gene. Trimming left V 8 bases short and J 8 bases short, with 9 bases between. The CDR3 runs to 10 residues. Germline CDR1 is MNHEY and CDR2 is SVGAGI. For the CDR3, the DNA is TGTGCCAGCGAGAACGAGGGCTACACCTTC. Its protein product is CASENEGYTF.

This clonotype was counted only a few times. The chain employs TRBV5-1 and TRBJ2-3; 7 positions agree with TRBD2. This CDR3 is 15 amino acids long. With 4 bases clipped from V and 3 bases from J, the junction kept 8 bases outside the gene matches. Germline V gives CDR1 SGHRS, CDR2 YFSETQ. The DNA of the CDR3 is TGCGCCAGCAGCCACCAACTAGCGAGAACAGATACGCAGTATTTT. Encoded protein: CASSHQLARTDTQYF.

The chain recombines TRBV20-1 with TRBJ2-7, with 10 bases matching TRBD2. The CDR3 is 15 residues long. The junction had 10 bases not matched to a gene; V was cut back by 3 bases and J by 5 bases. The germline CDR1 and CDR2 sequences are DFQATT and SNEGSKA (reference sequence). The DNA for the CDR3 is TGCAGTGCTAGGGGTCGGGCTAGCGGGGGCAACGAGCAGTACTTC. Translating gives CSARGRASGGNEQYF.

The chain employs TRBV6-2 or TRBV6-3 and TRBJ2-1; D is perhaps TRBD1 (5 bases). The CDR3 is 16 residues long. V gave up 2 bases and J gave up 6 bases, with 17 bases separating them. The germline CDR1 and CDR2 sequences are MNHEY and SVGEGT. CDR3: CASSYRSGKLGNEQFF. The CDR3 DNA follows: TGTGCCAGCAGTTACAGGTCAGGGAAACTGGGCAATGAGCAGTTCTTC.

This clonotype has at least ten counts. This sequence joins TRBV3-1 and TRBJ2-2; D not resolved. Trimming shortened V by 4 bases and J by 3 bases, and 9 bases separated the two germline ends. This CDR3 spans 14 amino acids. Germline V gene lookup returns CDR1 LGHDT and CDR2 YNNKEL (reference sequence). CDR3 in amino acids: CASSREVHTGELFF. For the CDR3, the DNA is TGTGCCAGCAGCCGCGAAGTGCACACCGGGGAGCTGTTTTTT.